The sample holds one count of the clone carrying this TCR beta chain. Germline lookup yields CDR1 SGDLS and CDR2 YYNGEE. The CDR3 is 16 residues long. This sample is drawn from a study of PD-1 blockade in classical Hodgkin lymphoma. Each patient relapsed following autologous stem cell transplantation, and prior brentuximab vedotin exposure differed. Clones were read by immunoSEQ multiplex PCR, and TCRdb kept only the in-frame ones, dropping some. Found here are approximately 99,000 clones, about 88% of them singletons; the top ten hold about 20%. The sequencing used peripheral blood mononuclear cells (PBMCs), collected before the second cycle of nivolumab. The source is a human donor with classical Hodgkin lymphoma. The V and J genes are TRBV9 and TRBJ2-5, with D perhaps matching TRBD2 (6 bases). The tail of the sequence fits TRBJ2-7 better, so the J call may be wrong. In DNA form, the CDR3 reads TGTGCCAGCAGCGTAGATTTTAGCGGAAGCTCCTACGAGCAGTACTTC. Amino acids: CASSVDFSGSSYEQYF.